The 6 T cell receptor beta chains below come from one sample, sequenced in a study of human T cells and chemical hapten exposure. TCRdb fed the RACE reads into MiXCR, producing one record per CDR3 protein. Of 30,000 to 40,000 distinct CDR3 sequences listed, approximately 12% were seen once; the top ten hold around 2%. Time point in this sample: patch test 3, about 24 weeks after DPC sensitization. Treatment noted: therapeutic diphenylcyclopropenone sensitization with weekly scalp DPC. Unfractionated whole blood was the source of the extracted total RNA. The source was whole blood, collected in connection with sensitization to the hapten diphenylcyclopropenone (DPC). The source of these receptors is a woman aged 40 to 50 with alopecia areata. Some clones in this sample may be carry-over from other donors' samples.

The CDR3 region is CASSRSGSSYNEQFF. For the CDR3, the DNA is TGTGCCAGCAGTCGGAGTGGGAGCTCCTACAATGAGCAGTTCTTC. The chain carries TRBV12-3 or TRBV12-4 and TRBJ2-1; D may be TRBD2 (5 bases). CDR3 length equals 15 residues. The V gene lost 5 bases and the J gene lost 0 bases, with 11 bases spanning the gap.

Ten or more counts support this clonotype. The rearrangement joins TRBV29-1 to TRBJ2-1; D might be TRBD1 (6 bases). CDR3 size: 15 residues. CDR1 SQVTM and CDR2 ANQGSEA come from the germline V gene. V was pared by 1 base and J by 0 bases, with 10 bases between. For the CDR3, the DNA is TGCAGCGTTGAAGGGACAGATATCTCCTACAATGAGCAGTTCTTC. It yields the protein CSVEGTDISYNEQFF.

This chain links TRBV4-1 with TRBJ1-3; tentative D call: TRBD1 (6 bases). Germline CDR1 and CDR2: MGHRA and YSYEKL. CDR3 length: 15 amino acids. V was shortened by 0 bases and J by 3 bases, with 9 bases between the two germline ends. The CDR3 region is CASSQDARGGNTIYF. The CDR3 bases are TGCGCCAGCAGCCAAGATGCCAGGGGTGGAAACACCATATATTTT.

This clonotype was found a few times. The genes are TRBV28 and TRBJ2-1; tentatively, D is TRBD1 (6 bases). V lost 8 bases and J 1 base, leaving 9 bases between the germline ends. The CDR3 covers 13 residues. Per germline, CDR1 MDHEN and CDR2 SYDVKM. CDR3 loop: CASAQGSYNEQFF. CDR3 bases: TGTGCCAGCGCTCAGGGGTCCTACAATGAGCAGTTCTTC.

This clonotype was detected only a few times. The rearrangement joins TRBV20-1 to TRBJ2-1; D gene unclear. The CDR3 extends over 14 amino acids. The V end was cut by 3 bases, the J end by 0 bases, with 9 bases between. CDR1 DFQATT and CDR2 SNEGSKA come from the germline V gene (reference sequence). CDR3 sequence reads: CSASDGNSYNEQFF. CDR3 sequence (DNA): TGCAGTGCTAGTGATGGGAACTCCTACAATGAGCAGTTCTTC.

This clonotype qualifies as medium-sized. This chain's CDR3 is CASSSGNQPQHF. The DNA of the CDR3 is TGTGCCAGCAGCTCGGGAAATCAGCCCCAGCATTTT. The chain uses TRBV7-2 and TRBJ1-5; D is ambiguous. Trimming took 4 bases from V and 4 from J, leaving 5 bases between them. The germline CDR1 and CDR2 sequences are SGHTA and FQGNSA. The CDR3 totals 12 residues.